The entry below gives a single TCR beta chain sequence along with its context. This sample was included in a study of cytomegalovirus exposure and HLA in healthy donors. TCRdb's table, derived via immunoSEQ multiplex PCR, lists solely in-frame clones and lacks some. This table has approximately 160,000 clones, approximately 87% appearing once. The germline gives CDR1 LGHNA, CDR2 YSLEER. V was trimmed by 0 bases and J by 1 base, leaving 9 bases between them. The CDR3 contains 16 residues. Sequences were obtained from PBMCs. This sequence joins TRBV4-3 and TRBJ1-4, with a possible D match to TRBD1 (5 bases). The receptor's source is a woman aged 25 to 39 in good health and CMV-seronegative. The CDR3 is CASSQDGARTNEKLFF. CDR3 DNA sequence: TGCGCCAGCAGCCAAGATGGGGCTCGAACTAATGAAAAACTGTTTTTT.